This T cell receptor (beta chain) came from a study of OX40 agonist ivuxolimab in advanced cancers. Repertoires were generated with immunoSEQ multiplex PCR, while TCRdb's copy carries only in-frame clones and drops some. Of roughly 89,000 clones in the sample, around 90% are singletons; the top ten hold about 7.2%. This CDR3 comprises 15 residues. The junction had 7 bases not matched to a gene; V was cut back by 3 bases and J by 8 bases. Germline V gives CDR1 SGDLS, CDR2 YYNGEE. The rearrangement links TRBV9 to TRBJ2-1; TRBD1 aligns across 11 bases. The TCR was taken from an adult with an advanced solid tumor such as melanoma, head and neck, liver or kidney cancer. The source material was CD4+ or CD8+ T cells sorted from blood, sampled in a trial of the OX40 agonist ivuxolimab. The chain's CDR3 is CASSAGQGARDEQFF. The CDR3 nucleotides are TGTGCCAGCAGCGCTGGACAGGGGGCGCGAGATGAGCAGTTCTTC.